What follows is one T cell receptor (beta chain) and its context. The table lists this clonotype with many counts. What antigen it recognizes has not been identified. It has no much larger one-base neighbor in the sample; base qualities were not kept. The TCR beta CDR3 regions were amplified from RNA transcripts. The TCR CDR3 was subjected to a first round of RT-PCR using the HTBI primer set and the Qiagen OneStep RT-PCR kit. The libraries were constructed in a second round of multiplex PCR and then size-selected and purified. Sequencing of the libraries was done on an Illumina HiSeq2000 using paired-end 100 bp reads. The study's processing was this. SOAPnuke was used to process the raw data, throwing out any read that contained adapters or uncalled bases, had a mean Phred below 15, or lacked an exact constant-primer or identifier match. High-quality paired reads were merged using COPE v1.2.5, and each unique nucleotide sequence was defined as a clonotype. MiTCR v1.1 was used to align the clonotypes against IMGT TRBV, TRBD and TRBJ reference segments. Analysis was restricted to V-J combinations with a frequency above 0.0001, which covered roughly 99% of repertoires. A TCS score was defined as the ratio of F50 (clonal expansion) to E x V (chaos), with BLOSUM62-based TCRdist applied between CDR3 peptides within each V-J. Welch's t-statistics and random forest reduced fewer than 550 V-J features to 13, which were used in a naive Bayes classifier (R e1071). TCRdb applied fastp at Q25 and MiXCR to the public reads, then kept only in-frame beta chains. Each record represents a unique CDR3 protein, reported with the most common genes and DNA among its rows. TCRdb's processing, not the authors', yielded these V and J calls. The sample profile shows 450,000 to 650,000 distinct CDR3 sequences; roughly 18% of them were found once. About 16% of the sample rests with the top ten.

These data originate in a study of T cells in Graves' hyperthyroidism and ophthalmopathy (dated by TCRdb to the late 2010s). Context from the whole study: Peripheral blood was sampled at the time of initial diagnosis, prior to any treatment. Whether ophthalmopathy could be predicted prospectively was tested in an independent validation cohort made up of some 20 hyperthyroidism patients plus 17 patients who later progressed to ophthalmopathy. The paper describes TCR Vbeta CDR3 sequencing of fewer than 150 peripheral blood samples, made up of some 40 ophthalmopathy patients, roughly 75 hyperthyroidism patients and some 17 progressor patients. Once sampling was done, hyperthyroidism patients were given methimazole at a starting dose of 30 mg daily, whereas ophthalmopathy patients were given high-dose intravenous methylprednisolone. The 100 discovery patients were randomly split 7:3 into training and test sets. TCR V-J signatures able to tell the groups apart were searched for in a discovery cohort of 90 to 100 patients, of whom approximately 40 had Graves' ophthalmopathy and roughly 58 had stable Graves' hyperthyroidism. In addition, the study compared T-cell repertoires in thyroid tissue and in blood from a handful of Graves' hyperthyroidism patients.

Results and caveats for the whole study, not just this receptor: A 13 V-J signature model separated ophthalmopathy from stable hyperthyroidism, with approximately 86% sensitivity and 81.08% specificity in cross-validation and 80%/75% in testing. Blood samples also contained most of the expanded thyroid clonotypes (frequency above 0.001), which suggests that blood repertoires may reflect thyroid immune responses. During validation, the model predicted progression to ophthalmopathy a median of about 6.5 months ahead of onset, with almost 71% sensitivity and around 72% specificity. No statistical method was used to fix the sample size in advance, and group allocation was not hidden from the investigators.

Moderately to severely active disease, a Clinical Activity Score of at least 3, a NOSPECS grade of at least 4, and a duration under 3 months were present in ophthalmopathy patients. Any patient with an uncontrolled infection, another autoimmune disease, pregnancy or lactation was excluded. Diagnoses relied on clinical symptoms, serum thyroxine and TRAb, thyroid ultrasound and orbital computed tomography. Ficoll-Paque density gradient centrifugation was used to isolate PBMCs from around 9.1 ml of fresh peripheral blood. Total RNA was extracted with Trizol reagent, and quality was checked on an Agilent 2100 Bioanalyzer. The TCR sequence derives from a woman younger than 35 with Graves' ophthalmopathy. The specimen sequenced was blood.

The CDR3 in this case is CSASPRDRGYEQYF. The DNA is TGCAGTGCTAGTCCCCGGGACAGGGGGTACGAGCAGTACTTC. The sequence joins TRBV20-1 to TRBJ2-7; 11 of the junction bases match TRBD1. The CDR3, from cysteine to phenylalanine, totals 14 residues. Only the CDR3 DNA stays, 42 bases, in frame from base 1. Per the germline V gene (reference sequence), DFQATT is the CDR1 and SNEGSKA is the CDR2. V is cut back by 3 bases and J by 4 bases, with 5 bases in the junction unmatched.